The clone carrying this T cell receptor (beta chain) appeared a single time. In the original analysis: The assay estimated nucleated cells by amplifying reference gene primers. Method: immunoSEQ multiplex PCR; TCRdb's copy keeps in-frame clones and lacks some. V, J and clone size derive from that table, while D and trimming were established from the DNA sequence. The sample contains approximately 270,000 clones, about 90% of which appear only once. The data are from a study of blood T cell repertoires in COVID-19. About the study: Some COVID-19 samples were acute and others convalescent; all came from the United States, Italy and Spain. T cells, B-cell-depleted T cells, or PBMCs provided the cDNA or gDNA that served as material.

This TCR was sampled from a man aged 18 to 29 with active or convalescent COVID-19. The specimen sequenced was peripheral blood.

The CDR3 is CASSQGSPTGTGGEGSGGYTF. The DNA for the CDR3 is TGCGCCAGCAGCCAGGGTTCCCCCACCGGGACAGGGGGCGAAGGTTCGGGTGGCTACACCTTC. The V call is TRBV4-3, the J call TRBJ1-2; TRBD1 aligns across 12 bases. Germline V gene data show CDR1 as LGHNA and CDR2 as YSLEER. This CDR3 region has 21 residues. Trimming took 3 bases from V and 7 from J; bases not matched to a gene: 24.